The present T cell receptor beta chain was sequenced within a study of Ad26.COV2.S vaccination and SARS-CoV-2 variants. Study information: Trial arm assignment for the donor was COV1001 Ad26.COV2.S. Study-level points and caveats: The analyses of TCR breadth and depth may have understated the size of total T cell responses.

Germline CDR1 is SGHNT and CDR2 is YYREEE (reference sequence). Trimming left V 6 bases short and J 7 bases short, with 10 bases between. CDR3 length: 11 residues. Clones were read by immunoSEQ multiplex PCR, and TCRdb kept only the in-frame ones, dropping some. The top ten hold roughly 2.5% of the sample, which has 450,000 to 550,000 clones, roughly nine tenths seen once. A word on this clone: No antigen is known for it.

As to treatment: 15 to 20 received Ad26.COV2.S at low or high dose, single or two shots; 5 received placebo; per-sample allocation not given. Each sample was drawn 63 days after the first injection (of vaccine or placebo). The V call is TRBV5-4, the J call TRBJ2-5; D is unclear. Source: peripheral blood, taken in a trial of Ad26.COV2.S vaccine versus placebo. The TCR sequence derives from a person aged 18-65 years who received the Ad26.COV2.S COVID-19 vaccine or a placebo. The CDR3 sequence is CASTLRGTQYF. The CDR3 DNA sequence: TGTGCCAGCACCCTCCGCGGGACCCAGTACTTC.